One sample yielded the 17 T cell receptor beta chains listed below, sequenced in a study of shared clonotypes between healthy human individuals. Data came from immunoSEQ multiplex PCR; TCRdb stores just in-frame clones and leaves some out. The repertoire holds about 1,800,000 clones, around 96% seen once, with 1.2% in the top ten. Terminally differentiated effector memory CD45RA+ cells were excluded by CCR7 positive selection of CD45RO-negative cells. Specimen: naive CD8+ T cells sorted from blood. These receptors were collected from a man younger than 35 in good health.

The CDR3 sequence: CASRGRDLSEKLFF. The CDR3 nucleotides are TGTGCCAGCAGGGGCAGGGACCTCAGTGAAAAACTGTTTTTT. The V gene is TRBV28, the J gene TRBJ1-4, with D possibly TRBD1 on 5 matching bases. Trimming took off 6 bases at V and 7 bases at J, with 15 bases between the two ends. Per germline, CDR1 MDHEN and CDR2 SYDVKM. This CDR3 region has 14 residues.

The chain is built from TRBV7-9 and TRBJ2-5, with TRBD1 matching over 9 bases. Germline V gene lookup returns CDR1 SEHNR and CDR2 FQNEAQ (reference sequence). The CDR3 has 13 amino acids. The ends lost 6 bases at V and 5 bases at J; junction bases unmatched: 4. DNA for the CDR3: TGTGCCAGCAGACAGGGGGCAGCGGAGACCCAGTACTTC. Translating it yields CASRQGAAETQYF.

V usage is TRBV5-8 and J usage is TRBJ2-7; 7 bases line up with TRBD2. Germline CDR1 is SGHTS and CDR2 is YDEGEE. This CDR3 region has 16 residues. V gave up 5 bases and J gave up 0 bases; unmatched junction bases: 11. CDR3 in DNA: TGTGCCAGCAGTCCGGAGGGAGGGTACCTCTCCTACGAGCAGTACTTC. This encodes CASSPEGGYLSYEQYF.

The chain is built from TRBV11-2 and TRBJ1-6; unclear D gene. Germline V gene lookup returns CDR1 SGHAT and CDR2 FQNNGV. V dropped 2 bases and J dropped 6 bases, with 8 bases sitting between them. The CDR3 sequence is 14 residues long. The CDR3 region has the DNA TGTGCCAGCAGCTTAAATCCTGCTAATTCACCCCTCCACTTT. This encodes CASSLNPANSPLHF.

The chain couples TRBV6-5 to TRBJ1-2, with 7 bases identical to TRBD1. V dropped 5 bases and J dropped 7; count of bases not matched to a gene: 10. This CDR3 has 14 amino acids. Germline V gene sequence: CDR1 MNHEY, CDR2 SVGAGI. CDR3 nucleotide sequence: TGTGCCAGCAGTGTCTACCGGGCAGGGGGTGGCTACACCTTC. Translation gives CASSVYRAGGGYTF.

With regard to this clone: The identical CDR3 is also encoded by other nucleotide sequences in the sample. This CDR3 reads CASSLGTQYF. In DNA form, the CDR3 reads TGTGCCAGCAGCCTAGGGACCCAGTACTTC. V usage is TRBV7-9 and J usage is TRBJ2-5; D unresolved. The V end lost 5 bases, the J end lost 7 bases, and 5 bases lay between the germline ends. The CDR3 contains 10 residues. Germline V gene sequence: CDR1 SEHNR, CDR2 FQNEAQ (reference sequence).

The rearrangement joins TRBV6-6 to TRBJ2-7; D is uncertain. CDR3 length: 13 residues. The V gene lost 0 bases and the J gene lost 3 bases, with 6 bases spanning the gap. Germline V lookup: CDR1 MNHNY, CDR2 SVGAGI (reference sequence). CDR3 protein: CASSYSKDYEQYF. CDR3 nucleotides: TGTGCCAGCAGTTACTCGAAGGACTACGAGCAGTACTTC.

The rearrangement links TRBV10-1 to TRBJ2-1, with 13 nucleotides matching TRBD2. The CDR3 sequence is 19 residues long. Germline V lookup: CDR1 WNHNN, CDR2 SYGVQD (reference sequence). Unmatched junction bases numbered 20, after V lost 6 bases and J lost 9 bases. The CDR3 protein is CASSIDFGRTSGRMVEQFF. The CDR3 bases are TGCGCCAGCAGCATCGACTTCGGTAGGACTAGCGGGAGAATGGTTGAGCAGTTCTTC.

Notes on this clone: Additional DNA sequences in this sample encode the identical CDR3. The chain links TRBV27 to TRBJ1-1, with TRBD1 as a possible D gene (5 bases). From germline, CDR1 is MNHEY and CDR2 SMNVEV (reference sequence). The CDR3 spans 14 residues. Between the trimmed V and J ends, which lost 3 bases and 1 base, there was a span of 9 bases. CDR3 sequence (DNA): TGTGCCAGCAGTTTCGCCGGGGCGAACACTGAAGCTTTCTTT. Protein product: CASSFAGANTEAFF.

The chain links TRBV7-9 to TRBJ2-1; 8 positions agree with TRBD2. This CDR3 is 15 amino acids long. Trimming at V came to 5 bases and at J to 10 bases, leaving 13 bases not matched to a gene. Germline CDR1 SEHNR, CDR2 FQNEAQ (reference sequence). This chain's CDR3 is CASSRGETSEGEQFF. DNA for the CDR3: TGTGCCAGCAGCCGGGGAGAGACTAGCGAGGGGGAGCAGTTCTTC.

As DNA, the CDR3 is TGCGCCAGCAGCCAAGAGGGTTTAGCGGGTGGTAACGAGCAGTACTTC. This gives the protein CASSQEGLAGGNEQYF. V and J are TRBV4-1 and TRBJ2-7, with 7 bases aligning to TRBD2. Per the germline V gene, CDR1 is MGHRA and CDR2 is YSYEKL. The CDR3 consists of 16 residues. The J segment lost 5 bases and the V segment lost 0 bases, leaving 10 bases of the junction unmatched.

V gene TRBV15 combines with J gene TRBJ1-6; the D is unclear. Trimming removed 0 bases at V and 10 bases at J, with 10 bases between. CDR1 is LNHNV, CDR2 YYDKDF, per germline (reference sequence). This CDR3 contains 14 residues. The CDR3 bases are TGTGCCACCAGCAGAGATGGCGCAGGCTCACCCCTCCACTTT. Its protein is CATSRDGAGSPLHF. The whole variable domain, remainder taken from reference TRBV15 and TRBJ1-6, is DAMVIQNPRYQVTQFGKPVTLSCSQTLNHNVMYWYQQKSSQAPKLLFHYYDKDFNNEADTPDNFQSRRPNTSFCFLDIRSPGLGDTAMYLCATSRDGAGSPLHFGNGTRLTVT.

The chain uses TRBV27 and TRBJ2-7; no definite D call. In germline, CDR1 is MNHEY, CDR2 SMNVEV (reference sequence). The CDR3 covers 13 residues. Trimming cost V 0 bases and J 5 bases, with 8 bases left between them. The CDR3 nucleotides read TGTGCCAGCAGTTTATCATGGATCAACGAGCAGTACTTC. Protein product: CASSLSWINEQYF.

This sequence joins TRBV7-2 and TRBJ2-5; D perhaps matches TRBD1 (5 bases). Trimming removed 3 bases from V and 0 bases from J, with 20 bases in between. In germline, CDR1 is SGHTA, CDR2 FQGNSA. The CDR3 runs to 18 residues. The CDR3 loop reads CASSFFGRAQNHQETQYF. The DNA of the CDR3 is TGTGCCAGCAGCTTCTTTGGCAGGGCCCAGAATCACCAAGAGACCCAGTACTTC.

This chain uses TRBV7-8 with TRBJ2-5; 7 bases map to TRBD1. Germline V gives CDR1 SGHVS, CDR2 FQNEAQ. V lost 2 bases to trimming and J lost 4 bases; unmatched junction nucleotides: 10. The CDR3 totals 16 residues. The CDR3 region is CASSLRGGFLGETQYF. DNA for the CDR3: TGTGCCAGCAGCTTACGAGGGGGCTTTTTGGGAGAGACCCAGTACTTC.

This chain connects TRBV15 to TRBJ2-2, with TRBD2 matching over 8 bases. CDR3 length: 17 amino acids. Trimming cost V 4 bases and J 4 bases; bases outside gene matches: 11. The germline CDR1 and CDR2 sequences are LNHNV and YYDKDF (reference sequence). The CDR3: CATSTRNSGGSTGELFF. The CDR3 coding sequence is TGTGCCACCAGCACCCGCAACTCGGGAGGGAGCACCGGGGAGCTGTTTTTT.

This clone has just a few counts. CDR3 in DNA: TGTGCCAGCAGTCTTGGGAGTGCGGGAACACCCCTCCACTTT. Its protein is CASSLGSAGTPLHF. The chain carries TRBV28 and TRBJ1-6; D call uncertain. V shed 5 bases and J shed 11 bases, with 16 bases lying between them. From germline, CDR1 is MDHEN and CDR2 SYDVKM. CDR3 length: 14 amino acids.